The 27 T cell receptor beta chains in this list originate from one sample, sequenced in a study of OX40 agonist ivuxolimab in advanced cancers. Data came from immunoSEQ multiplex PCR; TCRdb stores just in-frame clones and leaves some out. The sample has more than 45,000 clones; around nine tenths are singletons. Sequencing used CD4+ or CD8+ T cells sorted from blood, obtained in a trial of the OX40 agonist ivuxolimab. These receptors were taken from an adult with an advanced solid tumor such as melanoma, head and neck, liver or kidney cancer.

This sequence joins TRBV5-6 and TRBJ2-1; 10 bases line up with TRBD2. Germline CDR1 and CDR2: SGHDT and YYEEEE. The CDR3 runs 15 residues. V gave up 5 bases and J gave up 3 bases; unmatched junction bases: 5. The DNA of the CDR3 is TGTGCCAGCAGGAACGGACTAGCGGACTACAATGAGCAGTTCTTC. It specifies CASRNGLADYNEQFF.

J is TRBJ2-7 and V is TRBV5-1, with D uncertain. V was trimmed by 3 bases and J by 1 base, leaving 5 bases between them. Germline CDR1 and CDR2: SGHRS and YFSETQ. The CDR3 sequence is 12 residues long. The chain's CDR3 is CASSSGSYEQYF. The CDR3 DNA reads TGCGCCAGCAGCTCCGGATCCTACGAGCAGTACTTC.

The rearrangement links TRBV2 to TRBJ1-2; 9 bases are a match to TRBD1. Trimming removed 6 bases from V and 7 bases from J; junction bases left unmatched: 12. Looked up from germline, CDR1 is SNHLY and CDR2 is FYNNEI. The CDR3 covers 15 residues. CDR3 sequence reads: CASSEWDRERGGYTF. The CDR3, as DNA: TGTGCCAGCAGCGAGTGGGACAGGGAACGGGGTGGCTACACCTTC.

The chain joins TRBV7-2 to TRBJ2-2, with 10 bases matching TRBD1. There are 15 residues in the CDR3. Germline V gene data show CDR1 as SGHTA and CDR2 as FQGNSA. V was pared by 4 bases and J by 6 bases, with 5 bases of the junction left unmatched. This CDR3 is CASSSGQGRAGELFF. CDR3 bases: TGTGCCAGCAGCTCGGGACAGGGGAGGGCCGGGGAGCTGTTTTTT.

The chain uses TRBV5-1 and TRBJ2-5; D is possibly TRBD1 or TRBD2 (5 bases each). This CDR3 is built from 14 residues. The germline V gene has CDR1 SGHRS and CDR2 YFSETQ. Trimming took off 3 bases at V and 2 bases at J, with 11 bases between the two ends. For the CDR3, the DNA is TGCGCCAGCAGCTACGGGACCCTACAAGAGACCCAGTACTTC. It translates to CASSYGTLQETQYF.

The chain employs TRBV18 and TRBJ2-2; unclear D gene. Trimming removed 0 bases from V and 5 bases from J, with 4 bases in between. Germline V gives CDR1 KGHSH, CDR2 LQKENI. The CDR3 length is 13 residues. The CDR3 here is CASSPPVTGELFF. The CDR3 DNA is TGTGCCAGCTCACCACCGGTGACCGGGGAGCTGTTTTTT. Full variable domain (missing parts from reference TRBV18 and TRBJ2-2): NAGVMQNPRHLVRRRGQEARLRCSPMKGHSHVYWYRQLPEEGLKFMVYLQKENIIDESGMPKERFSAEFPKEGPSILRIQQVVRGDSAAYFCASSPPVTGELFFGEGSRLTVL.

The chain recombines TRBV5-1 with TRBJ2-2, with 8 bases fitting TRBD1. J lost 0 bases, V lost 2 bases, and 0 bases had no gene match. Germline-derived CDR1 and CDR2 are SGHRS and YFSETQ. The CDR3 has 15 amino acids. The CDR3 reads CASSLQGANTGELFF. CDR3 nucleotides: TGCGCCAGCAGCTTACAGGGGGCGAACACCGGGGAGCTGTTTTTT.

V is TRBV5-1 and J is TRBJ1-3; the match to TRBD1 covers 7 bases. J lost 0 bases, V lost 5 bases, and 5 bases had no gene match. The CDR3 loop spans 15 amino acids. The germline V gene has CDR1 SGHRS and CDR2 YFSETQ. CDR3 region: CASRTGPSSGNTIYF. Written as DNA, the CDR3 is TGCGCCAGCAGGACAGGGCCTTCCTCTGGAAACACCATATATTTT. The variable domain in full, completed from reference TRBV5-1 and TRBJ1-3, reads KAGVTQTPRYLIKTRGQQVTLSCSPISGHRSVSWYQQTPGQGLQFLFEYFSETQRNKGNFPGRFSGRQFSNSRSEMNVSTLELGDSALYLCASRTGPSSGNTIYFGEGSWLTVV.

As concerns this clone: A read error may account for a junction end that differs from germline. The rearrangement joins TRBV27 to TRBJ2-7, with 7 bases matching TRBD1. This CDR3 is built from 12 residues. Germline loops: CDR1 MNHEY, CDR2 SMNVEV (reference sequence). The CDR3 sequence: CASSSPDRPLSF. CDR3 bases: TGTGCCAGCAGTTCCCCGGACAGGCCTTTATCCTTC.

The chain combines TRBV10-3 with TRBJ2-1; D may correspond to TRBD1 or TRBD2 (5 bases each). This CDR3 is 17 amino acids long. Germline-derived CDR1 and CDR2 are ENHRY and SYGVKD. Trimming took off 4 bases at V and 3 bases at J, with 19 bases between the two ends. DNA of the CDR3: TGTGCCATCAGTGGTTCGTCCGGGGCCCAAAACTACAATGAGCAGTTCTTC. The encoded protein is CAISGSSGAQNYNEQFF.

The V and J genes are TRBV29-1 and TRBJ1-1; 7 bases map to TRBD1. V lost 4 bases to trimming and J lost 3 bases; unmatched junction nucleotides: 5. CDR3 length: 13 amino acids. CDR1 and CDR2 from the germline V gene are SQVTM and ANQGSEA. CDR3 in DNA: TGCAGCGTTGCCAGGCAGGGGGACACTGAAGCTTTCTTT. Translation: CSVARQGDTEAFF.

The chain employs TRBV28 and TRBJ1-6, with TRBD1 as a possible D gene (6 bases). V lost 6 bases to trimming and J lost 15 bases, with 21 bases between them. The CDR3 has 14 residues. Germline loops: CDR1 MDHEN, CDR2 SYDVKM. CDR3 loop: CASSSGTQLDRLHF. For the CDR3, the DNA is TGTGCCAGCAGCTCCGGGACACAATTGGACCGCCTCCACTTT.

The genes are TRBV6-1 and TRBJ1-1, with D tentatively TRBD1 (6 bases). The CDR3 sequence is 18 residues long. Germline V lookup: CDR1 MNHNS, CDR2 SASEGT. V lost 2 bases, J lost 1 base, and 20 bases lay in between. CDR3 in amino acids: CASSEQFMDTGKNTEAFF. The CDR3 region has the DNA TGTGCCAGCAGTGAACAATTTATGGATACAGGGAAGAACACTGAAGCTTTCTTT.

The V gene is TRBV7-8, the J gene TRBJ2-5, with TRBD2 identical over 9 bases. CDR1 and CDR2 (germline): SGHVS, FQNEAQ. The CDR3 has 17 residues. Losses at the gene ends were 3 bases for V and 1 base for J; bases not matched to a gene: 9. The CDR3 spells CASSLRSGRLIQETQYF. CDR3 coding DNA: TGTGCCAGCAGCTTGAGAAGCGGGAGGCTAATCCAAGAGACCCAGTACTTC.

This chain joins TRBV4-1 and TRBJ1-3; D is possibly TRBD1 (5 bases). Germline V CDR1 and CDR2: MGHRA, YSYEKL. Trimming took 2 bases from V and 0 from J, leaving 11 bases between them. This CDR3 contains 16 residues. CDR3 in DNA: TGCGCCAGCAGCCAATTGGGCAGGGACTCTGGAAACACCATATATTTT. This sequence encodes CASSQLGRDSGNTIYF.

The rearrangement uses TRBV18 and TRBJ1-3; D unresolved. The V and J ends lost 0 bases and 4 bases respectively, with 10 bases between them. There are 15 residues in the CDR3. Germline assignment: CDR1 KGHSH and CDR2 LQKENI. The CDR3 DNA is TGTGCCAGCTCACCACCTGCGACATCAGGAAACACCATATATTTT. Translated, it gives CASSPPATSGNTIYF.

This chain links TRBV20-1 with TRBJ2-7, with D tentatively TRBD1 (5 bases). CDR1 is DFQATT, CDR2 SNEGSKA, per germline (reference sequence). The CDR3 spans 11 residues. With 3 bases removed from V and 7 bases from J, the gap between germline ends came to 10 bases. In DNA form, the CDR3 reads TGCAGTGCTAGGGACATTGAGGAGCAGTACTTC. It translates to CSARDIEEQYF.

The chain joins TRBV7-2 to TRBJ2-3, with 12 bases aligning to TRBD2. Germline trimming cut 5 bases from V and 3 bases from J; bases unmatched to any gene: 3. CDR1 and CDR2 (germline): SGHTA, FQGNSA. The CDR3 sequence is 15 residues long. The CDR3 DNA follows: TGTGCCAGCAGCCGGACTAGCGGGGTTACAGATACGCAGTATTTT. It codes for CASSRTSGVTDTQYF.

The V and J genes are TRBV2 and TRBJ1-1; a weak D match, TRBD1 (5 bases). The CDR3 totals 13 residues. Germline V gene data show CDR1 as SNHLY and CDR2 as FYNNEI. Trimming cost V 3 bases and J 2 bases, with 7 bases left between them. The CDR3 coding sequence is TGTGCCAGCAGTGAGACAGAAAACACTGAAGCTTTCTTT. Translating it yields CASSETENTEAFF.

V and J are TRBV28 and TRBJ1-2; D is perhaps TRBD1 (5 bases). The V gene lost 4 bases and the J gene lost 5 bases, with 11 bases spanning the gap. The CDR3 has 13 residues. Germline lookup yields CDR1 MDHEN and CDR2 SYDVKM. CDR3 nucleotide sequence: TGTGCCAGCAGTTCCGGGACCGCTTATGGCTACACCTTC. Amino acids: CASSSGTAYGYTF.

The chain recombines TRBV28 with TRBJ1-4, with TRBD1 identical over 7 bases. CDR1 and CDR2 from the germline V gene are MDHEN and SYDVKM. V was pared by 8 bases and J by 5 bases, with 11 bases of the junction left unmatched. This CDR3 region has 15 residues. The CDR3 sequence is CASHRGDSLNEKLFF. Here the CDR3 DNA reads TGTGCCAGCCATAGGGGGGACAGCTTAAATGAAAAACTGTTTTTT. Variable domain in full (rest from reference TRBV28 and TRBJ1-4): DVKVTQSSRYLVKRTGEKVFLECVQDMDHENMFWYRQDPGLGLRLIYFSYDVKMKEKGDIPEGYSVSREKKERFSLILESASTNQTSMYLCASHRGDSLNEKLFFGSGTQLSVL.

The rearrangement joins TRBV5-1 to TRBJ2-6; weak D call: TRBD1 (6 bases). Germline values: CDR1 SGHRS, CDR2 YFSETQ. The CDR3 is 15 residues long. Trimming stripped 5 bases from V and 0 bases from J, with 9 bases between. The CDR3 loop is CASRGALSGANVLTF. For the CDR3, the DNA is TGCGCCAGCAGGGGGGCCCTCTCTGGGGCCAACGTCCTGACTTTC.

The genes are TRBV18 and TRBJ2-5; no clear D gene. The CDR3 has 16 residues. Germline V gene lookup returns CDR1 KGHSH and CDR2 LQKENI. V was pared by 4 bases and J by 1 base, with 16 bases between. Here the CDR3 reads CASSRSFVDTQETQYF. The CDR3, as DNA: TGTGCCAGCTCACGTTCTTTCGTAGACACCCAAGAGACCCAGTACTTC.

The chain employs TRBV7-2 and TRBJ1-5; D possibly corresponds to TRBD1 (5 bases). The CDR3 has 15 amino acids. The germline V gene has CDR1 SGHTA and CDR2 FQGNSA. V was shortened by 0 bases and J by 5 bases, with 11 bases between the two germline ends. DNA of the CDR3: TGTGCCAGCAGCTTAGCGATAGGGGCGTATCAGCCCCAGCATTTT. Translating it yields CASSLAIGAYQPQHF.

V usage is TRBV5-6 and J usage is TRBJ1-2; 9 bases fit TRBD1. This CDR3 contains 15 residues. CDR1 SGHDT and CDR2 YYEEEE come from the germline V gene. V lost 4 bases and J lost 2; bases outside the gene matches: 6. CDR3 bases: TGTGCCAGCAGCGGACTCGACAGGGGGAACTATGGCTACACCTTC. It codes for CASSGLDRGNYGYTF.

The J gene is TRBJ1-5, the V gene TRBV7-2, with a tentative D call TRBD1 (5 bases). Germline CDR1 is SGHTA and CDR2 is FQGNSA. The length of the CDR3 is 15 residues. Trimming cost V 2 bases and J 3 bases, with 11 bases left between them. In DNA form, the CDR3 reads TGTGCCAGCAGCTTACAGGGCGGTAACAATCAGCCCCAGCATTTT. It specifies CASSLQGGNNQPQHF.

The V gene is TRBV7-9, the J gene TRBJ2-7, with D maybe TRBD1 (6 bases). V lost 4 bases and J lost 10, with 14 bases in between. The CDR3 length is 12 residues. Germline V gene data show CDR1 as SEHNR and CDR2 as FQNEAQ (reference sequence). The CDR3 is CASSSDDRKQYF. CDR3 in DNA: TGTGCCAGCAGCTCGGACGACAGGAAACAGTACTTC. The full variable domain, rest sourced from reference TRBV7-9 and TRBJ2-7, is DTGVSQNPRHKITKRGQNVTFRCDPISEHNRLYWYRQTLGQGPEFLTYFQNEAQLEKSRLLSDRFSAERPKGSFSTLEIQRTEQGDSAMYLCASSSDDRKQYFGPGTRLTVT.